The present T cell receptor (beta chain) was sequenced within a study of T cells in tumors after PD-1 blockade. Looking at the study overall: Blood samples averaged around 120,000 templates (range about 21,000-257,772) and roughly 39,000 unique clonotypes. Whole-study results and caveats: Blood contained approximately 43% of the tumor's TCR clonotypes.

Assay used: immunoSEQ multiplex PCR; TCRdb lists only in-frame clones, some missing. Of about 59,000 clones in the sample, around three quarters were seen once. Germline V lookup: CDR1 PRHDT, CDR2 FYEKMQ (reference sequence). Between the trimmed V and J ends, which lost 0 bases and 6 bases, there was a span of 11 bases. The CDR3 consists of 15 residues. In the case of this clone: Its antigen is still unknown.

The genes are TRBV13 and TRBJ2-2; D perhaps matches TRBD2 (6 bases). The input for sequencing was PBMCs, taken before anti-PD-1 treatment. The sequence derives from a human donor with basal cell carcinoma. The CDR3 DNA reads TGTGCCAGCAGCTTAGGCCTAGCTAGCGCCGGGGAGCTGTTTTTT. It yields the protein CASSLGLASAGELFF.